The clone carrying this TCR beta chain showed up just a few times. In the original processing: By means of reference gene primer amplification, nucleated cell counts were estimated. Sequencing used immunoSEQ multiplex PCR; TCRdb keeps in-frame clones, though not all of them. V, J and clone size derive from that table, while D and trimming were established from the DNA sequence. The sample comprises tens of thousands of clones, about nine tenths of which are singletons, and less than 45% rests with the top ten. This entry comes from a study of blood T cell repertoires in COVID-19. The CDR3 runs to 16 residues. V gave up 0 bases and J gave up 6 bases, with 14 bases separating them. Germline V gene sequence: CDR1 PRHDT, CDR2 FYEKMQ (reference sequence).

The receptor comes from a human donor in a cohort sampled during active COVID-19. What was sequenced was peripheral blood. The rearrangement uses TRBV13 and TRBJ2-2; D call uncertain. The CDR3 nucleotides are TGTGCCAGCAGCTTAGGCTGGGTACCCGAGGCCGGGGAGCTGTTTTTT. It codes for CASSLGWVPEAGELFF.